This passage covers 12 T cell receptor beta chains from one sample sequenced in a study of CXCR3 chemokines and chemotherapy response in bladder cancer. TCRdb analysed the PCR reads with MiXCR anew, one entry per CDR3 protein. The sample lists more than 10,000 distinct CDR3 sequences, around 12% occurring once. The specimen was taken from a patient whose treatment included neoadjuvant chemotherapy. The receptors were sampled from a human donor with bladder cancer that did not respond to neoadjuvant chemotherapy.

By share, this clonotype ranks as medium-sized (0.01 to 0.1%). The V call is TRBV19, the J call TRBJ1-6, with D hard to call. Germline V gene lookup returns CDR1 LNHDA and CDR2 SQIVND (reference sequence). The CDR3 length is 14 residues. Trimming took off 3 bases at V and 10 bases at J, with 13 bases between the two ends. This chain's CDR3 is CASSILGARSPLHF. CDR3 nucleotides: TGTGCCAGTAGTATTCTCGGAGCGAGGTCACCCCTCCACTTT.

At least ten counts were recorded for this clonotype. This sequence joins TRBV19 and TRBJ2-5; TRBD2 might be the D (6 bases). The CDR3 loop spans 16 amino acids. Germline CDR1 is LNHDA and CDR2 is SQIVND (reference sequence). Trimming pared 3 bases from V and 2 bases from J, leaving 16 bases between. The DNA for the CDR3 is TGTGCCAGTAGTATTTCCGGGGGACCCCGACAAGAGACCCAGTACTTC. Translation gives CASSISGGPRQETQYF.

In its sample, this clonotype was seen a few times. The chain uses TRBV12-3 or TRBV12-4 and TRBJ2-7, with 10 bases aligning to TRBD1. V was pared by 4 bases and J by 3 bases, with 6 bases of the junction left unmatched. The CDR3 totals 15 residues. The CDR3 DNA reads as TGTGCCAGCAGTTCAACCGGGACAGGGGACTACGAGCAGTACTTC. It yields the protein CASSSTGTGDYEQYF.

By frequency in the sample, this clonotype is medium-sized. The V and J genes are TRBV6-1 and TRBJ1-1; D is undetermined. Germline CDR1 MNHNS, CDR2 SASEGT. This CDR3 is 15 amino acids long. V lost 8 bases and J 0 bases, leaving 16 bases between the germline ends. The CDR3 sequence: CASLLSPSMNTEAFF. In DNA form, the CDR3 reads TGTGCCAGCCTCCTCTCCCCCAGCATGAACACTGAAGCTTTCTTT.

The sample holds many counts of this clonotype. The chain links TRBV19 to TRBJ1-6; no firm D call. Germline CDR1 and CDR2: LNHDA and SQIVND (reference sequence). V shed 4 bases and J shed 6 bases, with 13 bases lying between them. This CDR3 spans 15 amino acids. CDR3 coding DNA: TGTGCCAGTAGTAGTTCCCGGGATGGTAATTCACCCCTCCACTTT. Amino acid sequence: CASSSSRDGNSPLHF. The full variable domain, with the rest looked up from reference TRBV19 and TRBJ1-6, is DGGITQSPKYLFRKEGQNVTLSCEQNLNHDAMYWYRQDPGQGLRLIYYSQIVNDFQKGDIAEGYSVSREKKESFPLTVTSAQKNPTAFYLCASSSSRDGNSPLHFGNGTRLTVT.

This clonotype was observed at least ten times. The chain recombines TRBV7-2 with TRBJ1-1, with 7 bases lining up with TRBD1. The CDR3 contains 15 residues. V gave up 4 bases and J gave up 4 bases; unmatched junction bases: 9. The germline CDR1 and CDR2 sequences are SGHTA and FQGNSA. The CDR3 is CASSSAGGYGTEAFF. CDR3 DNA: TGTGCCAGCAGCTCTGCAGGGGGGTACGGCACTGAAGCTTTCTTT.

This clonotype was counted between two and nine times. The V gene is TRBV9, the J gene TRBJ2-3; TRBD2 matches 14 bases. Germline CDR1 reads SGDLS; CDR2 reads YYNGEE. Trimming cost V 3 bases and J 11 bases; bases outside gene matches: 11. The CDR3 consists of 16 residues. In DNA, the CDR3 is TGTGCCAGCAGCGCGTTCTCCGGGACTAGCGGGGGAATGCAGTATTTT. Residues: CASSAFSGTSGGMQYF.

There are many counts of this clonotype. The gene calls are TRBV7-9 and TRBJ2-1; tentatively, D is TRBD1 (6 bases). Trimming cost V 6 bases and J 0 bases, with 12 bases left between them. The CDR3 length is 15 residues. CDR1 is SEHNR and CDR2 is FQNEAQ in the germline V gene (reference sequence). The CDR3 is CASRSQGSSYNEQFF. CDR3 DNA sequence: TGTGCCAGCAGGAGCCAGGGGTCCTCCTACAATGAGCAGTTCTTC. Supplemented by reference TRBV7-9 and TRBJ2-1, the full variable domain reads DTGVSQNPRHKITKRGQNVTFRCDPISEHNRLYWYRQTLGQGPEFLTYFQNEAQLEKSRLLSDRFSAERPKGSFSTLEIQRTEQGDSAMYLCASRSQGSSYNEQFFGPGTRLTVL.

The chain joins TRBV12-5 to TRBJ1-1, with a weak D call TRBD1 (5 bases). CDR1 is LGHNT and CDR2 is FRNRAP in the germline V gene. This CDR3 is 16 amino acids long. V was clipped by 6 bases and J by 3 bases, with 20 bases between them. The CDR3 nucleotides are TGTGCTAGTGGACCTTTCGGACATGTTGAAGACACTGAAGCTTTCTTT. Translating it yields CASGPFGHVEDTEAFF. The whole variable domain, remainder taken from reference TRBV12-5 and TRBJ1-1, is DARVTQTPRHKVTEMGQEVTMRCQPILGHNTVFWYRQTMMQGLELLAYFRNRAPLDDSGMPKDRFSAEMPDATLATLKIQPSEPRDSAVYFCASGPFGHVEDTEAFFGQGTRLTVV.

Concerning this clonotype: A far larger clone is a single base away, which makes a read error likely. The chain recombines TRBV19 with TRBJ1-3, with D uncertain. CDR1 is LNHDA, CDR2 SQIVND, per germline (reference sequence). The germline V and J ends were trimmed by 9 bases and 1 base, with 16 bases remaining between them. The CDR3 consists of 15 residues. CDR3 in DNA: TGTGCCAGCAGCTTTTCGCAGGCGTCTGGAAACACCATATATTTT. This gives the protein CASSFSQASGNTIYF.

This chain links TRBV13 with TRBJ2-7, with D maybe TRBD2 (6 bases). The V and J ends lost 5 bases and 3 bases respectively, with 20 bases between them. Germline V CDR1 and CDR2: PRHDT, FYEKMQ (reference sequence). The CDR3 spans 16 residues. CDR3 sequence: CASSLIAEGPLYEQYF. The DNA for the CDR3 is TGTGCCAGCAGCCTAATAGCGGAGGGCCCACTCTACGAGCAGTACTTC. Using reference TRBV13 and TRBJ2-7 for the parts outside the CDR3, the full variable domain is AAGVIQSPRHLIKEKRETATLKCYPIPRHDTVYWYQQGPGQDPQFLISFYEKMQSDKGSIPDRFSAQQFSDYHSELNMSSLELGDSALYFCASSLIAEGPLYEQYFGPGTRLTVT.

This clonotype was recorded many times. V and J are TRBV5-4 and TRBJ2-1; maybe TRBD1 (5 bases). CDR1 is SGHNT and CDR2 is YYREEE in the germline V gene (reference sequence). The V end lost 0 bases, the J end lost 4 bases, and 14 bases lay between the germline ends. This CDR3 contains 16 residues. The CDR3 sequence: CASSLGWGGSYNEQFF. CDR3 bases: TGTGCCAGCAGCTTGGGATGGGGCGGCTCTTACAATGAGCAGTTCTTC.